This T cell receptor (beta chain) was captured by sequencing in a study of T cell changes during pregnancy in multiple sclerosis. Germline V gives CDR1 SGHVS, CDR2 FQNEAQ. Trimming pared 5 bases from V and 5 bases from J, leaving 6 bases between. CDR3 length equals 11 residues. This clone was seen a few times. Libraries were prepared by immunoSEQ multiplex PCR; TCRdb keeps only in-frame clonotypes and omits some of them. The table includes fewer than 90,000 clones, 91% detected once. J is TRBJ2-5 and V is TRBV7-8; D remains ambiguous. The receptor was isolated from a female donor with multiple sclerosis, enrolled in a pregnancy study. The sample in question was peripheral blood, obtained in the second trimester of pregnancy. CDR3 sequence (DNA): TGTGCCAGCAGCCGTTTTGAGACCCAGTACTTC. Translating gives CASSRFETQYF.